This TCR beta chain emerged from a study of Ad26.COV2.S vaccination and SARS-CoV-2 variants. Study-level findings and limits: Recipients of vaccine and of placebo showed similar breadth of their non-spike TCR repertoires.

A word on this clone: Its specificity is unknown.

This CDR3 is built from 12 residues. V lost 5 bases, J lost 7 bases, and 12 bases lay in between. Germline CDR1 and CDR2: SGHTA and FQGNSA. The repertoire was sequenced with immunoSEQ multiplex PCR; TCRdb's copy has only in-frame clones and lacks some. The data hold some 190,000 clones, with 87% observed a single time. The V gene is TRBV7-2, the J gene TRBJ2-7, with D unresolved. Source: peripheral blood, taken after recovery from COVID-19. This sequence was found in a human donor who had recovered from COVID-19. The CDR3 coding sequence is TGTGCCAGCAGCCCATTACCTACTGAGCAGTACTTC. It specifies CASSPLPTEQYF.